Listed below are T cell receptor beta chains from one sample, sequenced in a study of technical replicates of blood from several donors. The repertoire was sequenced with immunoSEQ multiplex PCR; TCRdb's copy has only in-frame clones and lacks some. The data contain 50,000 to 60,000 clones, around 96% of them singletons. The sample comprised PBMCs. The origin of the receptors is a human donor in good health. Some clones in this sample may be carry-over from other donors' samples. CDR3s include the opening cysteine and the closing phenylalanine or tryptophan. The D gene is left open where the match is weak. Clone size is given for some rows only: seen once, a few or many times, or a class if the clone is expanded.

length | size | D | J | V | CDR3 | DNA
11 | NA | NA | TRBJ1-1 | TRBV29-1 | CSVDPRITAFF | TGCAGCGTTGATCCGAGAATAACAGCTTTCTTT
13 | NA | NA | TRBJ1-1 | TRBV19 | CASSIAGITEAFF | TGTGCCAGTAGTATTGCAGGGATTACTGAAGCTTTCTTT
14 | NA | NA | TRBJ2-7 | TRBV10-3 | CAISRNRDNYEQYF | TGTGCCATCAGCAGAAATCGGGACAACTACGAGCAGTACTTC
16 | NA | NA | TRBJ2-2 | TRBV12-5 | CASGLVRGIIAGELFF | TGTGCTAGTGGTTTGGTTAGGGGGATTATCGCCGGGGAGCTGTTTTTT
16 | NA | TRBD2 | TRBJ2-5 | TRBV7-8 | CASSLTSGRAGETQYF | TGTGCCAGCAGCTTAACTAGCGGGAGGGCCGGAGAGACCCAGTACTTC
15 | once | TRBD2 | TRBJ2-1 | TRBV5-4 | CASSRGLAEYNEQFF | TGTGCCAGCAGCCGGGGACTAGCGGAGTACAATGAGCAGTTCTTC
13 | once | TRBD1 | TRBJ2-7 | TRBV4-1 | CASSPRTGNEQYF | TGCGCCAGCAGCCCGCGGACAGGGAACGAGCAGTACTTC
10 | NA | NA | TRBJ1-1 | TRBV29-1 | CSVGNREAFF | TGCAGCGTGGGGAACAGGGAAGCTTTCTTT
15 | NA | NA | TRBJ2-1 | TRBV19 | CASSSNRVSYNEQFF | TGTGCCAGTAGTTCCAACAGGGTCTCCTACAATGAGCAGTTCTTC
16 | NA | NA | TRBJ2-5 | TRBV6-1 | CASSERGTGSMETQYF | TGTGCCAGCAGTGAAAGGGGAACAGGGTCGATGGAGACCCAGTACTTC
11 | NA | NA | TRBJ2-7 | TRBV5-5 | CASSSSYEQYF | TGTGCCAGCAGCTCCAGCTACGAGCAGTACTTC
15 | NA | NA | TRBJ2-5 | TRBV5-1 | CASSFLPDSEETQYF | TGCGCCAGCAGCTTCTTGCCCGACAGTGAAGAGACCCAGTACTTC
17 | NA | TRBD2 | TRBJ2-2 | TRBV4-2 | CASSLLGTSGNTGELFF | TGTGCCAGCAGCCTACTCGGGACTAGCGGTAACACCGGGGAGCTGTTTTTT
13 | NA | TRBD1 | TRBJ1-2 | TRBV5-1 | CASSLWDSRGYTF | TGCGCCAGCAGCTTGTGGGACAGTCGTGGCTACACCTTC
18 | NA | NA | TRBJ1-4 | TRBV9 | CASSVGLLNRRENEKLFF | TGTGCCAGCAGCGTAGGACTCCTCAACCGACGAGAAAATGAAAAACTGTTTTTT
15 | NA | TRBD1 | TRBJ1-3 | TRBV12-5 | CASGQKGQGANTIYF | TGTGCTAGTGGTCAGAAAGGACAGGGAGCAAACACCATATATTTT
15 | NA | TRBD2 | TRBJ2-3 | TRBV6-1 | CASRDSGGAKDTQYF | TGTGCCAGCCGTGACAGCGGGGGGGCCAAAGATACGCAGTATTTT
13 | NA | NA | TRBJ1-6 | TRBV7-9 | CASSQRVYSPLHF | TGTGCCAGCAGCCAACGGGTCTATTCACCCCTCCACTTT
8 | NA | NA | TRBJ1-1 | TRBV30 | CAGEGAFF | TGTGCCGGGGAGGGAGCTTTCTTT
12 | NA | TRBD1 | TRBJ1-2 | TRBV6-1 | CASRMTGAGYTF | TGTGCCAGCAGAATGACAGGGGCCGGCTACACCTTC
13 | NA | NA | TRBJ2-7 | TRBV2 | CASSLTPSYEQYF | TGTGCCAGCAGCCTGACACCTTCCTACGAGCAGTACTTC
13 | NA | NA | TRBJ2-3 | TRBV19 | CASSIQGIDTQYF | TGTGCCAGTAGTATTCAGGGGATAGATACGCAGTATTTT
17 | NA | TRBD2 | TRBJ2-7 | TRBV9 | CASSVRRRLAGAYEQYF | TGTGCCAGCAGCGTACGTCGGAGACTAGCGGGAGCCTACGAGCAGTACTTC
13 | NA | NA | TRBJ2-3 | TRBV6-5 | CASRRQSTDTQYF | TGTGCCAGCAGAAGACAGAGCACAGATACGCAGTATTTT
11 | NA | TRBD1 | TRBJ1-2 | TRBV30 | CAWDRAGGYTF | TGTGCCTGGGACAGGGCTGGTGGCTACACCTTC
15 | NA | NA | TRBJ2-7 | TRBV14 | CASSQEGSGAYEQYF | TGTGCCAGCAGCCAAGAAGGTAGCGGAGCCTACGAGCAGTACTTC
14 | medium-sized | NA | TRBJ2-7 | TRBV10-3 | CAITETHRSYEQYF | TGTGCCATCACAGAGACTCACCGGTCCTACGAGCAGTACTTC
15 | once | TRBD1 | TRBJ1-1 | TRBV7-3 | CASSLRQGSNTEAFF | TGTGCCAGCAGCTTGAGACAGGGGTCGAACACTGAAGCTTTCTTT
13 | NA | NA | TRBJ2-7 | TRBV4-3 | CASSLARDYEQYF | TGCGCCAGCAGCCTCGCCCGAGACTACGAGCAGTACTTC
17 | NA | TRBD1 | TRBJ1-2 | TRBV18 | CASSEFTGTGGNYGYTF | TGTGCCAGCTCAGAATTCACCGGGACAGGGGGCAACTATGGCTACACCTTC
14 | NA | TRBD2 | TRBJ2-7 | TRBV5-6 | CASSLTSGRSEQYF | TGTGCCAGCAGCTTGACTAGCGGGAGGAGCGAGCAGTACTTC
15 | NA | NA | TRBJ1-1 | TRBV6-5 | CASSRPGWMNTEAFF | TGTGCCAGCAGCCGCCCGGGTTGGATGAACACTGAAGCTTTCTTT
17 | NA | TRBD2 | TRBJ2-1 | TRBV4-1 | CASSQAWTSGGHNEQFF | TGCGCCAGCAGCCAAGCATGGACTAGCGGGGGCCACAATGAGCAGTTCTTC
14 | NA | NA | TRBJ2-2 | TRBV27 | CASSLSPLNGELFF | TGTGCCAGCAGTTTATCTCCACTGAACGGGGAGCTGTTTTTT
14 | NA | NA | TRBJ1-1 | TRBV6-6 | CASSIPGRGSEAFF | TGTGCCAGCAGTATTCCGGGCAGGGGATCTGAAGCTTTCTTT
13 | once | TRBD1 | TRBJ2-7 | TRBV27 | CASSRTGIYEQYF | TGTGCCAGCAGCAGGACAGGGATTTACGAGCAGTACTTC
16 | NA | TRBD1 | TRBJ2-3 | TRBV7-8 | CASALGWTGYTDTQYF | TGTGCCAGCGCCCTCGGATGGACAGGGTACACAGATACGCAGTATTTT
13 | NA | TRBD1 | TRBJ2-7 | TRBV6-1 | CANRDSDSYEQYF | TGTGCCAACCGGGACAGCGACTCCTACGAGCAGTACTTC
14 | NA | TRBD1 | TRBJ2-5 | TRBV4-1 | CASSQGQGEETQYF | TGCGCCAGCAGCCAAGGGCAGGGGGAAGAGACCCAGTACTTC
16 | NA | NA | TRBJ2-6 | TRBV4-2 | CASSAGQNSGANVLTF | TGTGCCAGCAGCGCTGGACAGAACTCTGGGGCCAACGTCCTGACTTTC
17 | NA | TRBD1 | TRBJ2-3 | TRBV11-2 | CASSLKTGGLWTDTQYF | TGTGCCAGCAGCTTAAAGACAGGGGGTCTGTGGACAGATACGCAGTATTTT
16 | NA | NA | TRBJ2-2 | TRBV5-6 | CASSSRTPRGAGELFF | TGTGCCAGCAGCTCCCGTACGCCCAGGGGGGCCGGGGAGCTGTTTTTT
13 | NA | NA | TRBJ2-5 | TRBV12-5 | CASGTGVVETQYF | TGTGCTAGTGGTACGGGGGTGGTAGAGACCCAGTACTTC
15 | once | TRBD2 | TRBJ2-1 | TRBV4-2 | CASSQIAGSYNEQFF | TGTGCCAGCAGCCAAATAGCGGGCTCCTACAATGAGCAGTTCTTC
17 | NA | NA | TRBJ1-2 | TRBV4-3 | CASSQDGSLVGDYGYTF | TGCGCCAGCAGCCAAGATGGAAGTCTAGTGGGAGACTATGGCTACACCTTC
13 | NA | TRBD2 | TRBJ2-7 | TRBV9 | CATTGRESYEQYF | TGTGCCACGACGGGGCGGGAGAGCTACGAGCAGTACTTC
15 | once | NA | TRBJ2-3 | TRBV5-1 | CASSLPAGNMDTQYF | TGCGCCAGCAGCTTGCCGGCAGGGAACATGGATACGCAGTATTTT
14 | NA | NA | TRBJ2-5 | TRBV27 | CASSYAGGRETQYF | TGTGCCAGCAGTTACGCAGGAGGCAGGGAGACCCAGTACTTC
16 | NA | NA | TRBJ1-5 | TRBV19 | CASSIEQGGSNQPQHF | TGTGCCAGTAGTATTGAGCAGGGAGGTAGCAATCAGCCCCAGCATTTT
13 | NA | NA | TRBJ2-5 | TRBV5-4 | CASSWREEETQYF | TGTGCCAGCAGCTGGCGCGAGGAAGAGACCCAGTACTTC
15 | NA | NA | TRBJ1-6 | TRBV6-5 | CASRPSGQSNSPLHF | TGTGCCAGCAGACCCTCTGGACAGTCGAATTCACCCCTCCACTTT
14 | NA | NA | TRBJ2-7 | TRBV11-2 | CASSPPLEIYEQYF | TGTGCCAGCAGCCCCCCGCTGGAGATCTACGAGCAGTACTTC
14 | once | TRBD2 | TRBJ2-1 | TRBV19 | CAVTLAGNYNEQFF | TGTGCCGTGACTCTAGCGGGAAATTACAATGAGCAGTTCTTC
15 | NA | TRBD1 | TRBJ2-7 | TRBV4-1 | CASSQDAGGPYEQYF | TGCGCCAGCAGCCAGGATGCAGGGGGCCCCTACGAGCAGTACTTC
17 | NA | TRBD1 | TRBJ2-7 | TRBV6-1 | CASSDYFSGQGPYEQYF | TGTGCCAGCAGTGACTACTTCTCGGGACAGGGTCCCTACGAGCAGTACTTC